Presented here are 20 T cell receptor beta chains from one specimen sequenced in a study of technical replicates of blood from a handful of donors. Method: immunoSEQ multiplex PCR; TCRdb's copy keeps in-frame clones and lacks some. The data hold approximately 100,000 clones, with nearly 96% observed a single time. Specimen: T cells isolated from PBMCs. The origin of the receptors is a human donor in good health.

The rearrangement links TRBV5-1 to TRBJ1-6, with 9 bases fitting TRBD1. Germline CDR1 and CDR2: SGHRS and YFSETQ. CDR3 length: 18 amino acids. J gave up 5 bases and V 4 bases, and 13 bases lay outside the gene matches. CDR3 coding DNA: TGCGCCAGCAGCCGGAGGGGCGCACAGGGGGCTGATAATTCACCCCTCCACTTT. Residues: CASSRRGAQGADNSPLHF.

This clone was detected only once. The CDR3 DNA follows: TGTGCCAGCAGCTTAGGTTGGTCAGGGGTAGAGACCCAGTACTTC. Its translation is CASSLGWSGVETQYF. The V gene is TRBV7-9, the J gene TRBJ2-5; possibly TRBD1 for D (6 bases). The CDR3 totals 15 residues. The germline V gene encodes CDR1 SEHNR and CDR2 FQNEAQ (reference sequence). Trimming pared 1 base from V and 4 bases from J, leaving 13 bases between.

The CDR3 nucleotides are TGCGCCAGCAGTTACGAGGGAGTAGGGTATGGCTACACCTTC. Translation gives CASSYEGVGYGYTF. V usage is TRBV5-1 and J usage is TRBJ1-2; D call uncertain. The germline gives CDR1 SGHRS, CDR2 YFSETQ. Trimming shortened V by 5 bases and J by 5 bases, and 16 bases separated the two germline ends. This CDR3 is built from 14 residues.

V usage is TRBV11-1 and J usage is TRBJ2-3, with D possibly matching TRBD1 (5 bases). In germline, CDR1 is SGHAT, CDR2 FQDESV (reference sequence). The CDR3 loop spans 16 amino acids. V was cut by 0 bases and J by 3 bases, with 13 bases left in between. The CDR3 is CASSLAWSRDTDTQYF. As DNA, the CDR3 is TGTGCCAGCAGCTTAGCGTGGTCCAGGGATACAGATACGCAGTATTTT.

CDR3 in DNA: TGCGCCAGCAGCTATTCAGCGGACCTCACAGATACGCAGTATTTT. Translated, it gives CASSYSADLTDTQYF. This sequence joins TRBV4-1 and TRBJ2-3; a weak D match, TRBD2 (5 bases). This CDR3 is 15 amino acids long. Germline loops: CDR1 MGHRA, CDR2 YSYEKL. V dropped 5 bases and J dropped 2 bases, with 14 bases sitting between them.

This clone was counted a single time. This chain connects TRBV7-2 to TRBJ1-1, with 7 nucleotides matching TRBD1. The CDR3 loop spans 13 amino acids. The germline gives CDR1 SGHTA, CDR2 FQGNSA. V shed 2 bases, J shed 5 bases, and the junction held 2 bases outside the gene matches. In DNA, the CDR3 is TGTGCCAGCAGCTTACCAGGGGGGACTGAAGCTTTCTTT. It yields the protein CASSLPGGTEAFF. The complete variable domain, with remaining parts taken from reference TRBV7-2 and TRBJ1-1, reads GAGVSQSPSNKVTEKGKDVELRCDPISGHTALYWYRQSLGQGLEFLIYFQGNSAPDKSGLPSDRFSAERTGGSVSTLTIQRTQQEDSAVYLCASSLPGGTEAFFGQGTRLTVV.

The V and J genes are TRBV27 and TRBJ2-3, with TRBD2 matching over 12 bases. V lost 3 bases to trimming and J lost 8 bases; unmatched junction nucleotides: 18. This CDR3 comprises 19 residues. Germline V gives CDR1 MNHEY, CDR2 SMNVEV (reference sequence). CDR3 loop: CASSFTSILAGGYRATQYF. The DNA for the CDR3 is TGTGCCAGCAGTTTTACCTCCATACTAGCGGGGGGCTATCGGGCTACGCAGTATTTT.

The CDR3 DNA is TGTGCCAGCAGCTTACAGGGGGGAGAGACCCAGTACTTC. As protein: CASSLQGGETQYF. V and J are TRBV5-6 and TRBJ2-5, with 8 nucleotides matching TRBD1. J lost 4 bases, V lost 2 bases, and 1 base had no gene match. CDR1 and CDR2 (germline): SGHDT, YYEEEE. The CDR3 contains 13 residues.

This chain connects TRBV7-9 to TRBJ1-6, with 8 bases lining up with TRBD1. CDR1 is SEHNR and CDR2 is FQNEAQ in the germline V gene (reference sequence). This CDR3 has 13 residues. V shed 9 bases and J 7 bases; nucleotides not matched to a gene: 5. The CDR3 DNA reads as TGTGCCAGTGGACAGGGACGAAATTCACCCCTCCACTTT. Amino acids: CASGQGRNSPLHF.

The chain links TRBV6-1 to TRBJ1-2; tentative D call: TRBD1 (6 bases). Germline V gene sequence: CDR1 MNHNS, CDR2 SASEGT. The V end lost 5 bases, the J end lost 5 bases, and 15 bases lay between the germline ends. The CDR3 extends over 14 amino acids. DNA of the CDR3: TGTGCCAGCAGTAAGGGGGAGCCCCTATATGGCTACACCTTC. Protein product: CASSKGEPLYGYTF.

As concerns this clone: Other DNA sequences in the sample encode the same CDR3. This chain uses TRBV2 with TRBJ1-6; the D gene is possibly TRBD1 (5 bases). The germline V gene has CDR1 SNHLY and CDR2 FYNNEI. V shed 8 bases and J shed 0 bases, with 11 bases lying between them. The CDR3 loop spans 15 amino acids. The CDR3 protein is CASLGGSSYNSPLHF. CDR3 nucleotide sequence: TGTGCCAGCTTGGGGGGTAGCTCCTATAATTCACCCCTCCACTTT.

V and J are TRBV10-2 and TRBJ2-7; D is uncertain. The CDR3 has 13 amino acids. The germline V gene encodes CDR1 WSHSY and CDR2 SAAADI. Trimming removed 6 bases from V and 4 bases from J, with 13 bases in between. The CDR3 reads CASSPGRIYEQYF. The CDR3, as DNA: TGCGCCAGCAGCCCGGGTAGGATATACGAGCAGTACTTC.

The chain carries TRBV28 and TRBJ2-7; 8 positions match TRBD1. J was trimmed by 5 bases and V by 3 bases; bases with no gene match: 6. This CDR3 spans 14 amino acids. CDR1 is MDHEN and CDR2 is SYDVKM in the germline V gene. In DNA, the CDR3 is TGTGCCAGCAGTTTGGGGGACAGGACCCACGAGCAGTACTTC. Its translation is CASSLGDRTHEQYF.

The chain links TRBV19 to TRBJ1-2, with D hard to call. This CDR3 is built from 14 residues. Germline V gene sequence: CDR1 LNHDA, CDR2 SQIVND (reference sequence). V lost 1 base and J lost 5, with 11 bases in between. Here the CDR3 DNA reads TGTGCCAGTAGTATAGCTTCAGGAAAGTATGGCTACACCTTC. Its translation: CASSIASGKYGYTF.

The chain combines TRBV18 with TRBJ2-1; D perhaps matches TRBD1 (6 bases). Trimming removed 0 bases at V and 4 bases at J, with 13 bases between. This CDR3 has 16 residues. Germline lookup yields CDR1 KGHSH and CDR2 LQKENI. CDR3 nucleotide sequence: TGTGCCAGCTCACCACCTAGCAGGGGCATGTACAATGAGCAGTTCTTC. Protein: CASSPPSRGMYNEQFF.

The V and J genes are TRBV27 and TRBJ1-5, with a possible D match to TRBD1 (5 bases). The germline V gene encodes CDR1 MNHEY and CDR2 SMNVEV (reference sequence). The CDR3 contains 15 residues. Trimming pared 4 bases from V and 2 bases from J, leaving 12 bases between. The CDR3 is CASSSAGHGNQPQHF. In DNA form, the CDR3 reads TGTGCCAGCAGTTCGGCAGGGCACGGCAATCAGCCCCAGCATTTT.

This clone was counted a single time. The CDR3, as DNA: TGTGCCAGCAGTTTACCTTACTCTGGGGGCTCCTGGGGTCAGCCCCAGCATTTT. It encodes CASSLPYSGGSWGQPQHF. The J gene is TRBJ1-5, the V gene TRBV28; weak D call: TRBD1 (6 bases). The CDR3 spans 18 residues. Between the trimmed V and J ends, which lost 2 bases and 6 bases, there was a span of 23 bases. Germline V CDR1 and CDR2: MDHEN, SYDVKM.

The chain joins TRBV28 to TRBJ2-7; 11 nucleotides line up with TRBD1. The CDR3 length is 14 residues. V gave up 2 bases and J gave up 5 bases; unmatched junction bases: 2. Germline lookup yields CDR1 MDHEN and CDR2 SYDVKM. CDR3 loop: CASSLRTGGDEQYF. CDR3 in DNA: TGTGCCAGCAGTTTAAGGACAGGGGGCGACGAGCAGTACTTC.

The V and J genes are TRBV11-3 and TRBJ2-2, with TRBD1 identical over 8 bases. Trimming cost V 8 bases and J 2 bases; bases outside gene matches: 4. In germline, CDR1 is SGHNT, CDR2 YENEEA. The CDR3 contains 14 residues. Here the CDR3 reads CASEGQENTGELFF. Here the CDR3 DNA reads TGTGCCAGCGAGGGACAGGAAAACACCGGGGAGCTGTTTTTT.

The gene calls are TRBV15 and TRBJ2-1, with D uncertain. In germline, CDR1 is LNHNV, CDR2 YYDKDF (reference sequence). V was cut by 8 bases and J by 0 bases, with 14 bases left in between. The CDR3 is made up of 15 amino acids. The CDR3: CATHFGRNSYNEQFF. The DNA of the CDR3 is TGTGCCACCCACTTTGGGCGTAACTCCTACAATGAGCAGTTCTTC.